The 8 T cell receptor beta chains given below trace back to one sample, sequenced in a study of blood T cell repertoires in COVID-19. Profiled with immunoSEQ multiplex PCR; TCRdb holds only in-frame clones, not every one. The sample has 40,000 to 65,000 clones; about three quarters are singletons. The sample was peripheral blood. These TCRs come from a human donor with active or convalescent COVID-19. The donor label of this sample is uncertain.

This clone was seen once. This rearrangement joins TRBV11-2 to TRBJ1-1; no clear D gene. Germline V lookup: CDR1 SGHAT, CDR2 FQNNGV. The CDR3 has 15 amino acids. Trimming took 1 base from V and 11 from J, leaving 20 bases between them. CDR3 sequence (DNA): TGTGCCAGCAGCTTAGGTAGTGGGTCGGCAAGGGAGGCTTTCTTT. Residues: CASSLGSGSAREAFF. Variable domain in full (rest from reference TRBV11-2 and TRBJ1-1): EAGVAQSPRYKIIEKRQSVAFWCNPISGHATLYWYQQILGQGPKLLIQFQNNGVVDDSQLPKDRFSAERLKGVDSTLKIQPAKLEDSAVYLCASSLGSGSAREAFFGQGTRLTVV.

This clone was detected ten times or more. The chain recombines TRBV7-3 with TRBJ2-1; 11 bases match TRBD1. The J segment lost 6 bases and the V segment lost 4 bases, leaving 5 bases of the junction unmatched. This CDR3 region has 15 residues. Germline-derived CDR1 and CDR2 are SGHTA and FQGTGA. CDR3 sequence (DNA): TGTGCCAGCAGCTGGGGACAGGGGGTTAGCAATGAGCAGTTCTTC. Protein: CASSWGQGVSNEQFF.

This chain uses TRBV5-4 with TRBJ1-2; weak D call: TRBD1 (5 bases). There are 13 residues in the CDR3. The V end was cut by 2 bases, the J end by 2 bases, with 7 bases between. The germline CDR1 and CDR2 sequences are SGHNT and YYREEE (reference sequence). The CDR3 sequence: CASSLGENYGYTF. In DNA, the CDR3 is TGTGCCAGCAGCTTAGGGGAAAACTATGGCTACACCTTC. The whole variable domain, remainder taken from reference TRBV5-4 and TRBJ1-2, is ETGVTQSPTHLIKTRGQQVTLRCSSQSGHNTVSWYQQALGQGPQFIFQYYREEENGRGNFPPRFSGLQFPNYSSELNVNALELDDSALYLCASSLGENYGYTFGSGTRLTVV.

This clone was observed a single time. The chain employs TRBV19 and TRBJ2-5, with TRBD1 as a possible D gene (7 bases). Trimming cost V 5 bases and J 5 bases, with 15 bases left between them. Germline CDR1 is LNHDA and CDR2 is SQIVND (reference sequence). The CDR3 contains 14 residues. This CDR3 reads CASSRQGGLETQYF. In nucleotides, the CDR3 is TGTGCCAGTAGTCGGCAGGGGGGTTTGGAGACCCAGTACTTC.

The chain recombines TRBV9 with TRBJ2-7; 7 nucleotides match TRBD2. Germline CDR1 reads SGDLS; CDR2 reads YYNGEE. The trim removed 1 base at V and 3 bases at J, leaving 4 bases unmatched. CDR3 size: 14 residues. The CDR3 DNA reads TGTGCCAGCAGCGTAAGCCCGGGGGGCTACGAGCAGTACTTC. Amino acid sequence: CASSVSPGGYEQYF.

This clone was seen once. V gene TRBV28 combines with J gene TRBJ1-4, with 7 positions matching TRBD1. V shed 4 bases, J shed 5 bases, and the junction held 7 bases outside the gene matches. The CDR3 covers 15 residues. Germline-derived CDR1 and CDR2 are MDHEN and SYDVKM. CDR3 sequence (DNA): TGTGCCAGCAGTTCGTCAGGGGGAATGAATGAAAAACTGTTTTTT. Residues: CASSSSGGMNEKLFF.

The rearrangement uses TRBV5-1 and TRBJ2-3; 12 nucleotides line up with TRBD2. This CDR3 is 16 amino acids long. V was pared by 2 bases and J by 6 bases, with 7 bases of the junction left unmatched. The V gene's germline CDR1 is SGHRS and CDR2 YFSETQ. The CDR3 bases are TGCGCCAGCAGCTTTTCTAGCGGGAGGGCCGTGGATACGCAGTATTTT. Protein: CASSFSSGRAVDTQYF.

The chain employs TRBV9 and TRBJ1-4, with 8 bases aligning to TRBD1. V lost 4 bases, J lost 2 bases, and 4 bases stayed unmatched. This CDR3 is built from 15 residues. CDR1 and CDR2 from the germline V gene are SGDLS and YYNGEE. The CDR3 spells CASSTRTGTNEKLFF. The DNA for the CDR3 is TGTGCCAGCAGCACCCGGACAGGGACTAATGAAAAACTGTTTTTT.